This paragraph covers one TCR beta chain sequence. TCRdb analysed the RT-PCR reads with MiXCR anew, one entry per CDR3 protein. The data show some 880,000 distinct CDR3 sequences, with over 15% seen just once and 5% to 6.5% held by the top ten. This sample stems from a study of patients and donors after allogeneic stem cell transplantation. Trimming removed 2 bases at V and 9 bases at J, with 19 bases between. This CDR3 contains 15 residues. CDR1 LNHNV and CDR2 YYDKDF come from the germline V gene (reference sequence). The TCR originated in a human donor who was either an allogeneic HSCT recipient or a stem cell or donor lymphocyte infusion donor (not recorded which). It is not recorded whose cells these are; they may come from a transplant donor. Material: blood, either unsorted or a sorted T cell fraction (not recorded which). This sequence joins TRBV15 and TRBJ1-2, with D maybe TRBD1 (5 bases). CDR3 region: CATSRPHRDSPRYTF. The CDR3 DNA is TGTGCCACCAGCAGACCTCACCGGGACTCCCCGCGCTACACCTTC. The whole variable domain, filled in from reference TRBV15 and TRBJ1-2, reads DAMVIQNPRYQVTQFGKPVTLSCSQTLNHNVMYWYQQKSSQAPKLLFHYYDKDFNNEADTPDNFQSRRPNTSFCFLDIRSPGLGDTAMYLCATSRPHRDSPRYTFGSGTRLTVV.